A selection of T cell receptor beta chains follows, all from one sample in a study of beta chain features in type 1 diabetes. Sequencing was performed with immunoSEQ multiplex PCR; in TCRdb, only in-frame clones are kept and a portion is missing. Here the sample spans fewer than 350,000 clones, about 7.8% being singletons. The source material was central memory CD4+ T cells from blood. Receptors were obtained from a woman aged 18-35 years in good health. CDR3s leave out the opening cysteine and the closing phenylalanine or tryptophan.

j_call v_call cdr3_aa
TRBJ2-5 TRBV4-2 ASSIQGRETQY
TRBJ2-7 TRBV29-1 SAQGGRQASEQY
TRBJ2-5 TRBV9 ASSAYPQETQY
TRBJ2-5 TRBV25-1 ASSSAGAGETQY
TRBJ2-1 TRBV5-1 ASSTDLNNEQF
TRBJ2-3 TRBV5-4 ASRTRPGEGISGYTDTQY
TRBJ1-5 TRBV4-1 ASSQGPGDWPQH
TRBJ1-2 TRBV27 ASSPAVYGYT
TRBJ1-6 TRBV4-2 ASSPYIQGADSPLH
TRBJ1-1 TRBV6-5 ASSYAGTEAF
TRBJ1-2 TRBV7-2 ASSLGQGNYGYT
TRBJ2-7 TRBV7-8 ASSWGQNYEQY
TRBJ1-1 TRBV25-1 ASRRGQVNTEAF
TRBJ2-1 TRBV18 ASSPPAGGEQF
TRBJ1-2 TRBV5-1 ASSLGRSPIYGYT
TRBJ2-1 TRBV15 ATSKPVRQDNEQF
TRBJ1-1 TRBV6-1 ASSEALRRAEAF
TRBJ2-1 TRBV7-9 ASSSRLDSSYNEQF
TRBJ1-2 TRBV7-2 ASSSYRETGSGYT
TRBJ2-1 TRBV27 ASSLQGHNEQF
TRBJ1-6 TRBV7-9 ASSGDRDNSPLH
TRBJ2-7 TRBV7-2 ASSLPIPGQGAHEQY
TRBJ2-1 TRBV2 ASSGDSGGIQF
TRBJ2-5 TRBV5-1 ASSLGLSQETQY
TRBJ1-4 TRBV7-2 ASSRGQGWEKLF
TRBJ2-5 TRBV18 ASSPPGETQY
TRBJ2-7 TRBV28 ASSQGDGAHEQY
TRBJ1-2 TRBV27 ASRDSINYGYT
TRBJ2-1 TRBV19 ASSYAAGESYNEQF
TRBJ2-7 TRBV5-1 ASSLGGVTSYEQY
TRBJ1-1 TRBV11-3 ASSLGGFYPMNTEAF
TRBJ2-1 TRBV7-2 ASSSRTSGFAYNEQF
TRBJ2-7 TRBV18 ASSPGYGLGEQY
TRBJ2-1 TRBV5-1 ASSLAQVGNEQF
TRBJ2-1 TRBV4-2 ASSLFPWGDSYNEQF
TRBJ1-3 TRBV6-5 ASSLQAGFGNTIY
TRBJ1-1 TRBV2 ASGFGNTEAF
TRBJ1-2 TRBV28 ASIPSGPGLYYGYT
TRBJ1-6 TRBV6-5 ASSYSGLPGNSPLH
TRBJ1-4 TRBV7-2 ASSLIGGVGEKLF